This T cell receptor (beta chain) is from a study of cytomegalovirus exposure and HLA in healthy donors. Study results and caveats: An analysis was carried out later, and it reportedly showed fewer N-insertions in an Asian-associated ancestry cluster than the 666-donor mean. It was reported that TCR beta sequences correctly inferred the HLA-A and HLA-B alleles for most subjects. Researchers catalogued around 150 TCR beta chains as cytomegalovirus-associated.

This CDR3 spans 16 amino acids. With V trimmed by 3 bases and J by 3 bases, 5 bases remained unmatched. Germline CDR1 reads ENHRY; CDR2 reads SYGVKD. Healthy people donating bone marrow made up the donors. Note on this clone: Its antigen remains unknown.

Primers included in the PCR were 60 Vbeta and 13 Jbeta primers. The assay was immunoSEQ multiplex PCR, and TCRdb's table has in-frame clones only and misses some. This sample carries about 100,000 clones, 80% of them seen once, and the ten largest clones take about 6.8%. V usage is TRBV10-3 and J usage is TRBJ1-5; TRBD1 matches at 10 bases. Sequenced sample: PBMCs. The clonotype was recovered from a young man in good health and CMV-seronegative. The chain's CDR3 is CAISDPGTGVNQPQHF. The CDR3 region has the DNA TGTGCCATCAGTGACCCCGGGACAGGGGTCAATCAGCCCCAGCATTTT.